Below, 24 T cell receptor beta chains from the same sample are listed, as sequenced in a study of patients and donors after allogeneic stem cell transplantation. TCRdb reprocessed the RT-PCR reads via MiXCR and lists one record per CDR3 protein. Of 50,000 to 60,000 distinct CDR3 sequences listed, 10% to 15% are singletons. The sequenced material came from blood, either unsorted or a sorted T cell fraction (not recorded which). The source is a human donor who was either an allogeneic HSCT recipient or a stem cell or donor lymphocyte infusion donor (not recorded which). It is not recorded whose cells these are; they may come from a transplant donor.

At least ten counts were recorded for this clonotype. The chain recombines TRBV10-3 with TRBJ1-5; the D gene is possibly TRBD1 (6 bases). The germline gives CDR1 ENHRY, CDR2 SYGVKD. V was cut by 6 bases and J by 4 bases, with 13 bases left in between. The CDR3 sequence is 14 residues long. CDR3 amino acids: CAISGQMVNQPQHF. CDR3 DNA sequence: TGTGCCATCAGCGGACAGATGGTTAATCAGCCCCAGCATTTT.

The chain employs TRBV20-1 and TRBJ2-7; D call uncertain. CDR3 length: 14 amino acids. Trimming removed 5 bases from V and 0 bases from J, with 14 bases in between. Germline-derived CDR1 and CDR2 are DFQATT and SNEGSKA (reference sequence). CDR3 in amino acids: CSAASYFSSYEQYF. As DNA, the CDR3 is TGCAGTGCTGCCTCGTACTTCAGCTCCTACGAGCAGTACTTC.

This clonotype was found many times. This chain joins TRBV27 and TRBJ1-1; 8 positions agree with TRBD1. Germline lookup yields CDR1 MNHEY and CDR2 SMNVEV (reference sequence). The CDR3 spans 12 residues. V shed 3 bases and J 8 bases; nucleotides not matched to a gene: 2. CDR3 protein: CASSFPGGEAFF. The CDR3, as DNA: TGTGCCAGCAGTTTTCCAGGGGGCGAAGCTTTCTTT.

There are many counts of this clonotype. The chain couples TRBV2 to TRBJ1-3; D is undetermined. CDR3 length equals 11 residues. V lost 3 bases, J lost 16 bases, and 13 bases lay in between. The germline gives CDR1 SNHLY, CDR2 FYNNEI. CDR3 bases: TGTGCCAGCAGTGATCTGTGGGAAACGTATTTT. It is translated as CASSDLWETYF.

This clonotype ranks as medium-sized (0.01 to 0.1%). The gene calls are TRBV6-5 and TRBJ1-3, with TRBD1 matching over 7 bases. The CDR3 consists of 16 residues. Per the germline V gene, CDR1 is MNHEY and CDR2 is SVGAGI. Trimming removed 6 bases from V and 0 bases from J; junction bases left unmatched: 8. The CDR3: CASSPGQPISGNTIYF. Written as DNA, the CDR3 is TGTGCCAGCAGCCCGGGACAGCCGATCTCTGGAAACACCATATATTTT.

The rearrangement uses TRBV6-5 and TRBJ2-3; TRBD2 agrees at 11 bases. Per the germline V gene, CDR1 is MNHEY and CDR2 is SVGAGI. There are 18 residues in the CDR3. V was clipped by 9 bases and J by 0 bases; unmatched bases: 14. The CDR3 DNA is TGTGCCAGTAGGGTGGGGCTAGCGGGAGGTACTAGCACAGATACGCAGTATTTT. Encoded protein: CASRVGLAGGTSTDTQYF.

The rearrangement joins TRBV4-1 to TRBJ2-1; a weak D match, TRBD1 (6 bases). V lost 1 base and J lost 9, with 13 bases in between. The CDR3 has 14 amino acids. Germline V gives CDR1 MGHRA, CDR2 YSYEKL. The CDR3 DNA reads TGCGCCAGCAGCCAAGTTCAGGGGCTCGGTGAGCAGTTCTTC. The encoded protein is CASSQVQGLGEQFF.

In this sample, this clonotype turned up many times. CDR3 sequence: CSVTQGAGNTIYF. For the CDR3, the DNA is TGCAGTGTCACCCAGGGGGCTGGAAACACCATATATTTT. V is TRBV20-1 and J is TRBJ1-3; TRBD1 agrees at 7 bases. The V gene's germline CDR1 is DFQATT and CDR2 SNEGSKA (reference sequence). The CDR3 covers 13 residues. After removal of 7 bases from V and 2 bases from J, the junction contained 5 bases not matched to a gene.

This clonotype was found a few times. The chain is built from TRBV20-1 and TRBJ2-1; the match to TRBD2 covers 7 bases. Germline assignment: CDR1 DFQATT and CDR2 SNEGSKA (reference sequence). CDR3 size: 13 residues. V lost 3 bases, J lost 7 bases, and 6 bases stayed unmatched. As DNA, the CDR3 is TGCAGTGCTAGTTGGCAGGGACTAAATGAGCAGTTCTTC. This gives the protein CSASWQGLNEQFF.

This clonotype was observed a few times. The chain uses TRBV6-6 and TRBJ2-7; TRBD2 matches 13 bases. V gave up 3 bases and J gave up 4 bases; unmatched junction bases: 9. Germline-derived CDR1 and CDR2 are MNHNY and SVGAGI (reference sequence). CDR3 length: 17 amino acids. The CDR3, as DNA: TGTGCCAGCAGTTATCCCACCGGACTAGCGGGAGAGTACGAGCAGTACTTC. Translating it yields CASSYPTGLAGEYEQYF.

This clonotype was seen more than once but under ten times. The genes are TRBV27 and TRBJ2-7; 10 positions match TRBD1. Germline trimming cut 5 bases from V and 1 base from J; bases unmatched to any gene: 8. The CDR3 consists of 16 residues. The germline V gene encodes CDR1 MNHEY and CDR2 SMNVEV (reference sequence). The CDR3 spells CASSLSGQGFSYEQYF. DNA for the CDR3: TGTGCCAGCAGTCTGTCGGGACAGGGGTTTTCCTACGAGCAGTACTTC.

The chain uses TRBV19 and TRBJ2-3; D not certain. Trimming removed 5 bases at V and 4 bases at J, with 13 bases between. The germline V gene has CDR1 LNHDA and CDR2 SQIVND (reference sequence). The CDR3 length is 14 residues. This CDR3 is CASSERQDSDTQYF. CDR3 bases: TGTGCCAGTAGTGAAAGGCAGGATTCAGATACGCAGTATTTT.

This clonotype has ten or more counts. The rearrangement uses TRBV24-1 and TRBJ2-5, with 7 bases that match TRBD2. The CDR3 is 18 residues long. CDR1 and CDR2 (germline): KGHDR, SFDVKD. V was clipped by 4 bases and J by 1 base; unmatched bases: 14. CDR3 in DNA: TGTGCCACCAGTGACCATAATAGTGCGGGAGCCCGCCAAGAGACCCAGTACTTC. This translates into CATSDHNSAGARQETQYF.

This clonotype was picked up a small number of times. The chain employs TRBV24-1 and TRBJ2-1, with 9 bases aligning to TRBD1. Looked up from germline, CDR1 is KGHDR and CDR2 is SFDVKD. V shed 5 bases, J shed 3 bases, and the junction held 10 bases outside the gene matches. This CDR3 spans 17 amino acids. DNA for the CDR3: TGTGCCACCAGTGGGCCCCCGACAGGGGGAGGCTACAATGAGCAGTTCTTC. Residues: CATSGPPTGGGYNEQFF.

The chain couples TRBV20-1 to TRBJ2-2, with D possibly being TRBD1 (5 bases). The CDR3 spans 14 residues. Trimming pared 5 bases from V and 8 bases from J, leaving 18 bases between. The germline CDR1 and CDR2 sequences are DFQATT and SNEGSKA (reference sequence). CDR3 loop: CSARPKGLRGELFF. CDR3 DNA sequence: TGCAGTGCTCGACCGAAGGGGTTGCGGGGGGAGCTGTTTTTT.

The chain recombines TRBV6-5 with TRBJ2-7, with 10 bases lining up with TRBD1. The CDR3 length is 15 residues. The V gene end was trimmed by 2 bases and the J gene end by 2 bases; junction bases not matched to a gene: 3. Per the germline V gene, CDR1 is MNHEY and CDR2 is SVGAGI. This CDR3 reads CASSYRGQGTYEQYF. CDR3 nucleotides: TGTGCCAGCAGTTACAGGGGACAGGGGACCTACGAGCAGTACTTC.

In this sample, this clonotype turned up a few times. The chain links TRBV30 to TRBJ1-5; D may be TRBD1 (5 bases). Looked up from germline, CDR1 is GTSNPN and CDR2 is SVGIG (reference sequence). This CDR3 contains 13 residues. V was trimmed by 1 base and J by 3 bases, leaving 7 bases between them. The CDR3 DNA sequence: TGTGCCTGGAGTGGGGGACCCAATCAGCCCCAGCATTTT. As protein: CAWSGGPNQPQHF.

This clonotype turned up a few times. This chain connects TRBV10-3 to TRBJ2-7; 9 nucleotides line up with TRBD1. CDR3 length equals 13 residues. Germline V lookup: CDR1 ENHRY, CDR2 SYGVKD. After removal of 8 bases from V and 7 bases from J, the junction contained 9 bases not matched to a gene. The CDR3 protein is CAIGAGQGEEQYF. The CDR3 DNA follows: TGTGCCATCGGGGCGGGACAGGGAGAGGAGCAGTACTTC.

A few counts support this clonotype. The J gene is TRBJ2-2, the V gene TRBV29-1, with D unresolved. The CDR3 loop spans 14 amino acids. Germline CDR1 is SQVTM and CDR2 is ANQGSEA. V was clipped by 5 bases and J by 0 bases, with 10 bases between them. CDR3 residues: CSVCGLANTGELFF. The DNA for the CDR3 is TGCAGCGTTTGTGGGCTCGCGAACACCGGGGAGCTGTTTTTT.

V and J are TRBV24-1 and TRBJ1-2; tentative D call: TRBD1 (5 bases). Germline CDR1 KGHDR, CDR2 SFDVKD. The CDR3 is 14 residues long. The ends were cut back, 4 bases at V and 1 base at J, with 9 bases in the middle. Here the CDR3 reads CATSETDSNYGYTF. The CDR3 nucleotides read TGTGCCACCAGTGAAACTGACAGTAACTATGGCTACACCTTC.

This clonotype was counted many times. The chain recombines TRBV12-3 or TRBV12-4 with TRBJ1-2; D is undetermined. Trimming shortened V by 1 base and J by 5 bases, and 8 bases separated the two germline ends. This CDR3 has 13 amino acids. The CDR3 protein is CASSLGEFYGYTF. Written as DNA, the CDR3 is TGTGCCAGCAGTTTAGGAGAGTTTTATGGCTACACCTTC.

Only a few counts were recorded for this clonotype. V and J are TRBV20-1 and TRBJ1-1; unclear D gene. CDR1 DFQATT and CDR2 SNEGSKA come from the germline V gene (reference sequence). The CDR3 sequence is 13 residues long. Trimming took off 1 base at V and 1 base at J, with 7 bases between the two ends. The CDR3 loop reads CSARVDTNTEAFF. The CDR3 DNA sequence: TGCAGTGCTAGAGTGGATACGAACACTGAAGCTTTCTTT.

This clonotype was picked up many times. The rearrangement uses TRBV3-1 and TRBJ1-1; no definite D call. Trimming took off 5 bases at V and 0 bases at J, with 7 bases between the two ends. CDR1 and CDR2 from the germline V gene are LGHDT and YNNKEL (reference sequence). This CDR3 has 13 amino acids. The CDR3 here is CASSADLNTEAFF. CDR3 in DNA: TGTGCCAGCAGCGCAGACCTGAACACTGAAGCTTTCTTT.

There are a few counts of this clonotype. CDR3 in DNA: TGTGCCAGCAGTTTAGTACTAGCGGGTAACGAGCAGTACTTC. Its translation: CASSLVLAGNEQYF. V and J are TRBV12-3 or TRBV12-4 and TRBJ2-7, with 9 bases fitting TRBD2. The CDR3 totals 14 residues. The V segment lost 1 base and the J segment 5 bases; nucleotides outside the gene matches: 3.